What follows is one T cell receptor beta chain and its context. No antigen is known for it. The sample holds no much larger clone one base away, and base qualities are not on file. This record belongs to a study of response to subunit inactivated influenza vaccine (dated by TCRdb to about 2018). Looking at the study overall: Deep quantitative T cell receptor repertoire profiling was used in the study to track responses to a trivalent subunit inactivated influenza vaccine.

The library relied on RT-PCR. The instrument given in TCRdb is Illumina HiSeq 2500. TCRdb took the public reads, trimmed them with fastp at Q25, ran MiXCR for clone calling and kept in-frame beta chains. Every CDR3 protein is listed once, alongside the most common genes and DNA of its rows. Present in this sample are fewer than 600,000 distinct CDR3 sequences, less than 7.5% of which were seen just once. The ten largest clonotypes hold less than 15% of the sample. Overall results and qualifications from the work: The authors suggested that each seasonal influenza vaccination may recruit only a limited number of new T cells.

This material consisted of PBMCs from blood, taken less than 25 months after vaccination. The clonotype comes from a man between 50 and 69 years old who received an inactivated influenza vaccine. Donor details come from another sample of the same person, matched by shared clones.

The encoded CDR3 is CASSYPTSGPSEQYF. The nucleotide sequence is given as TGTGCCAGCAGCTATCCGACTAGCGGGCCCTCCGAGCAGTACTTC. The chain couples TRBV12-1 to TRBJ2-7; the table's D gene call, TRBD2, was not cross checked with the DNA. TRBV12-1 is given as a pseudogene. The CDR3 measures 15 amino acids from cysteine to phenylalanine. The sequence is cut down to CDR3 DNA, 45 bases in frame from base 1.